This is a list of T cell receptor beta chains from one sample in a study of beta chain features in type 1 diabetes. Here immunoSEQ multiplex PCR was the method, and the copy in TCRdb shows in-frame clones only, minus some. The sample contains some 220,000 clones, approximately 11% of which appear only once. Sequencing was done on a sample of central memory CD4+ T cells from blood. These TCRs come from a young man in good health. CDR3s include the opening cysteine and the closing phenylalanine or tryptophan. D genes are given only for firm matches. The listing skips clone size in some rows; elsewhere it reads once, few, many or a size class.

>TRBV19|.|few|TRBJ2-1
TGTGCCAGTAGTATAGCGGGCAGGGGTAACAATGAGCAGTTCTTC
CASSIAGRGNNEQFF
>TRBV5-1|.|.|TRBJ2-7
TGCGCCAGCAGTTTCGACAGCACCTACGAGCAGTACTTC
CASSFDSTYEQYF
>TRBV27|.|few|TRBJ2-1
TGTGCCAGCACCTCGACTTCGTACAATGAGCAGTTCTTC
CASTSTSYNEQFF
>TRBV28|.|.|TRBJ2-1
TGTGCCAGCAGTGATTCAGGGGAAGATGAGCAGTTCTTC
CASSDSGEDEQFF
>TRBV9|TRBD1|.|TRBJ2-5
TGTGCCAGCAGCGTTACAGGGGGTAGCCAAGAGACCCAGTACTTC
CASSVTGGSQETQYF
>TRBV5-4|.|.|TRBJ2-7
TGTGCCAGCAGCTTCGAGAGCTACGAGCAGTACTTC
CASSFESYEQYF
>TRBV29-1|TRBD1|.|TRBJ2-1
TGCAGCGCCGCGGGGCAGGGGGCTCGGAATGAGCAGTTCTTC
CSAAGQGARNEQFF
>TRBV7-2|.|.|TRBJ2-3
TGTGCCAGCAGCTTCCGGTCCAACACAGATACGCAGTATTTT
CASSFRSNTDTQYF
>TRBV7-6|.|few|TRBJ2-1
TGTGCCAGCAGCTTAATACAGAGCTCCTACAATGAGCAGTTCTTC
CASSLIQSSYNEQFF
>TRBV9|.|.|TRBJ1-4
TGTGCCAGCAGCTACCGGTCAGCCTATAATGAAAAACTGTTTTTT
CASSYRSAYNEKLFF
>TRBV6-1|TRBD1|.|TRBJ1-1
TGTGCCAGCAGGGAAAACCAGGGGGCGGTTTTAAGAGCTTTCTTT
CASRENQGAVLRAFF
>TRBV21-1|.|.|TRBJ2-5
TGTGCCAGCAGGGCGGGGACAGGGGAGACCCAGTACTTC
CASRAGTGETQYF
>TRBV30|TRBD2|.|TRBJ2-7
TGTGCCTGGCAGCGGGACGGCCCCTACGAGCAGTACTTC
CAWQRDGPYEQYF
>TRBV9|.|few|TRBJ2-7
TGTGCCAGCAGCGTATCTTCGGGGGCTAGCTCCTACGAGCAGTACTTC
CASSVSSGASSYEQYF
>TRBV30|.|many|TRBJ2-7
TGTGCCTGGATACCGGGGACCTACGAGCAGTACTTC
CAWIPGTYEQYF
>TRBV18|.|few|TRBJ1-1
TGTGCCAGCTCATCCCAGTGGGGGGGCACTGAAGCTTTCTTT
CASSSQWGGTEAFF
>TRBV19|TRBD1|few|TRBJ1-5
TGTGCCAGTAGTACGCGACAGGGGGGCAATCAGCCCCAGCATTTT
CASSTRQGGNQPQHF
>TRBV29-1|TRBD1|.|TRBJ2-5
TGCAGCGTGGGGAAGGGGGCACTGGCGGAGACCCAGTACTTC
CSVGKGALAETQYF
>TRBV4-2|TRBD2|.|TRBJ2-7
TGTGCCAGCAGCCAAGCGGGAGGGCTTCGCGAGCAGTACTTC
CASSQAGGLREQYF
>TRBV29-1|.|few|TRBJ2-5
TGCAGCGTCGCTGGAGCCAGGGGCCCCCAAGAGACCCAGTACTTC
CSVAGARGPQETQYF
>TRBV6-5|TRBD2|few|TRBJ2-1
TGTGCCAGCAGTTTCGCCGGGACTAGGACTTACAATGAGCAGTTCTTC
CASSFAGTRTYNEQFF
>TRBV28|TRBD1|few|TRBJ2-3
TGTGCCAGCAGTTCACCCGGGACAGCGCAGTATTTT
CASSSPGTAQYF
>TRBV25-1|TRBD1|few|TRBJ2-3
TGTGCCAGGGGGGACCGGGACAGGGGACGTCAACGGGCAGATACGCAGTATTTT
CARGDRDRGRQRADTQYF
>TRBV29-1|.|.|TRBJ2-5
TGCAGCGCCCCGAGTCCGGGGAGCGAGACCCAGTACTTC
CSAPSPGSETQYF
>TRBV29-1|TRBD2|.|TRBJ2-3
TGCAGCGTTGAAGTGTTTAGCGGGAGGGGGGATACGCAGTATTTT
CSVEVFSGRGDTQYF
>TRBV28|TRBD2|few|TRBJ2-1
TGTGCCAGCAGTGTGACCTCCGGGACTAGGTACAATGAGCAGTTCTTC
CASSVTSGTRYNEQFF
>TRBV7-2|.|.|TRBJ2-5
TGTGCCAGCAGCCTCCGGGACATTCAGGCAGAGACCCAGTACTTC
CASSLRDIQAETQYF
>TRBV4-2|.|many|TRBJ2-7
TGTGCCAGCAGCCAAGATTTGGGCTACGAGCAGTACTTC
CASSQDLGYEQYF
>TRBV5-1|.|.|TRBJ2-1
TGCGCCAGCAGCCGGGAAGGACTTACCTACAATGAGCAGTTCTTC
CASSREGLTYNEQFF